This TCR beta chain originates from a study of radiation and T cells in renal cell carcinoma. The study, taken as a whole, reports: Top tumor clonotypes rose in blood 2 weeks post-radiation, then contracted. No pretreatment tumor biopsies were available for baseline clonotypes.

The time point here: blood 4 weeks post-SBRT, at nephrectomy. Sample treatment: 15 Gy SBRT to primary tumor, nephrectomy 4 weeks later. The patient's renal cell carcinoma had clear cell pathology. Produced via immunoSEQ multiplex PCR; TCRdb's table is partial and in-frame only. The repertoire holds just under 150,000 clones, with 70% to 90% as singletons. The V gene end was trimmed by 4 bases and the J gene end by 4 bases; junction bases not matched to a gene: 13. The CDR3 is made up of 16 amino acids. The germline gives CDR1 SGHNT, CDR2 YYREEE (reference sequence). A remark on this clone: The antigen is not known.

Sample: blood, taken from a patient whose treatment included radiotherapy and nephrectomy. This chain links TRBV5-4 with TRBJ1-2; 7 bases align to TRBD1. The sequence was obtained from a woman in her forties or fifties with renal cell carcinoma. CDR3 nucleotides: TGTGCCAGCAGCAAGGGGCCAGGGGGACTAAGCTATGGCTACACCTTC. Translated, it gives CASSKGPGGLSYGYTF.